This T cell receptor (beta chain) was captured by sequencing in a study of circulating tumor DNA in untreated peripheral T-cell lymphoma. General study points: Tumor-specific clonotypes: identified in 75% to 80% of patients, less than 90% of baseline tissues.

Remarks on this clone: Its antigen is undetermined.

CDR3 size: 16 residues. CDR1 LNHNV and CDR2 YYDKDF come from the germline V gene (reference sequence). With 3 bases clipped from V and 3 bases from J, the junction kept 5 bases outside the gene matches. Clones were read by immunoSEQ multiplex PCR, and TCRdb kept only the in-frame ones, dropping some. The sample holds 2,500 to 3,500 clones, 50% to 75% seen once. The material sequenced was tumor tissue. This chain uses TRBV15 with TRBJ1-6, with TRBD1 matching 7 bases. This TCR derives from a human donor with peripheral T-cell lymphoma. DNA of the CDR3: TGTGCCACCAGCAGCCCAGGGGGAGGCTATAATTCACCCCTCCACTTT. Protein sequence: CATSSPGGGYNSPLHF.